The clone carrying this T cell receptor beta chain has just a few counts. This CDR3 comprises 15 residues. Unmatched junction bases numbered 13, after V lost 5 bases and J lost 8 bases. Germline V lookup: CDR1 SEHNR, CDR2 FQNEAQ (reference sequence). Peripheral blood samples of 9 to 10 milliliters were drawn from each donor. PCR was performed a second time for about 7 to 12 cycles using a sample-barcoded 5' primer and a J-beta primer mix. TCRdb passed the 5' RACE reads through MiXCR, listing each CDR3 protein once. The sample carries hundreds of thousands of distinct CDR3 sequences, 45% to 50% recorded once. This sample was included in a study of blood T cells in healthy people across ages.

V usage is TRBV7-9 and J usage is TRBJ1-2; 8 bases match TRBD1. The source is a man younger than 40 in good health. Material for sequencing was blood. The CDR3 DNA follows: TGTGCCAGCAGCGCGACAGGACAGGGTTGGAACGGCTACACCTTC. This encodes CASSATGQGWNGYTF.